Ten or more counts support the clone carrying this TCR beta chain. Its cognate antigen is unknown. This sample is drawn from a study of CD8 T cells in ankylosing spondylitis. Points from the study as a whole: Both synovial fluid and blood in reactive arthritis had previously been reported to carry some motif variants. Ankylosing spondylitis blood seemed to carry a telltale TCR beta motif made of roughly 8 highly homologous variants. Matched ankylosing spondylitis synovial fluid reportedly contained a significantly enriched population of disease-linked clones.

V was trimmed by 9 bases and J by 4 bases, leaving 12 bases between them. CDR3 length equals 12 residues. The germline CDR1 and CDR2 sequences are SGHRS and YFSETQ. By quantitative 5'-RACE with molecular barcodes, the TCR beta libraries were made. MiXCR was run by TCRdb on the 5' RACE reads, yielding one entry per CDR3 protein. The sample shows around 490,000 distinct CDR3 sequences, about 5.7% of them seen only once. Sequenced: blood, either unsorted or a sorted T cell fraction (not recorded which). The TCR sequence derives from a male donor with ankylosing spondylitis. This sequence joins TRBV5-1 and TRBJ2-3; the D gene is possibly TRBD1 (6 bases). CDR3: CATSTGPDTQYF. CDR3 DNA sequence: TGCGCCACCTCGACAGGTCCAGATACGCAGTATTTT.